This T cell receptor (beta chain) was obtained from a study of long-term antiretroviral therapy in people with HIV. Study-level findings and limits: Controls showed broader CDR3 length ranges than did the HIV repertoires. Post-ART diversity increased but stayed below transplant donor controls.

Samples were assayed with immunoSEQ v3.0 at survey level. Each sample had sequencing targeting roughly 35,000-55,000 T-cell genomes. The protocol was immunoSEQ multiplex PCR, while the TCRdb copy is restricted to in-frame clones and leaves out a portion. The sample lists 9,000 to 15,000 clones, around 79% occurring once. Turning to this clone: Its specificity is unknown.

Germline CDR1 is SEHNR and CDR2 is FQNEAQ (reference sequence). Trimming cost V 9 bases and J 5 bases; bases outside gene matches: 13. The CDR3 contains 16 residues. This chain uses TRBV7-9 with TRBJ2-1; 10 nucleotides line up with TRBD2. The TCR was taken from a woman in her forties with HIV. This specimen consisted of unsorted PBMCs, obtained 0.8 years before starting antiretroviral therapy. CDR3 region: CASIVPLAGKDNEQFF. CDR3 nucleotides: TGTGCCAGTATCGTCCCACTAGCGGGGAAAGACAATGAGCAGTTCTTC.